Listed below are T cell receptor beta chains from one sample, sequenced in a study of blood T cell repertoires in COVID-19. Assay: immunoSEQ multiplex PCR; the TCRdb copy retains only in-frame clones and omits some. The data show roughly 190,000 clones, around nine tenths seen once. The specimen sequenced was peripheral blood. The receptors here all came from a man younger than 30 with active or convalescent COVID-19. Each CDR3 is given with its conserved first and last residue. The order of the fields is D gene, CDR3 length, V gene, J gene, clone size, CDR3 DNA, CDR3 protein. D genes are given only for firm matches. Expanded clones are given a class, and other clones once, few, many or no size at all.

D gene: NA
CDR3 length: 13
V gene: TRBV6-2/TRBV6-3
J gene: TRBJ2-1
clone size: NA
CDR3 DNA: TGTGCCAGCAGTGAGGTGAGCGAAGGTGAGCAGTTCTTC
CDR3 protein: CASSEVSEGEQFF

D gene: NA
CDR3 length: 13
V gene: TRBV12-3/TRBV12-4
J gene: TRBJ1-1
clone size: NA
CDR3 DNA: TGTGCCAGCAGCCGAGGGGGTCGAACTGAAGCTTTCTTT
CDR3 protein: CASSRGGRTEAFF

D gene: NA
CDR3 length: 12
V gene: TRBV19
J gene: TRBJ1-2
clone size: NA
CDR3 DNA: TGTGCCAGCGGGACAAAAAACTATGGCTACACCTTC
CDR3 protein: CASGTKNYGYTF

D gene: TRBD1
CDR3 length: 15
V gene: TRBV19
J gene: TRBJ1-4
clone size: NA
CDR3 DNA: TGTGCCAGTAGTGACCGGGACAGGGGTAATGAAAAACTGTTTTTT
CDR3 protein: CASSDRDRGNEKLFF

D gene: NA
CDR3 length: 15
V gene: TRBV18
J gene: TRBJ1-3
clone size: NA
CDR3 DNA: TGTGCCAGCTCACCCGCAGGAATCTCTGGAAACACCATATATTTT
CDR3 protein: CASSPAGISGNTIYF

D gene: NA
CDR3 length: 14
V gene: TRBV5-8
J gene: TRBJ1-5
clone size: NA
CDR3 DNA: TGTGCCAGCAGCTTTTTGGTAGACTTGCAGCCCCAGCATTTT
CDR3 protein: CASSFLVDLQPQHF

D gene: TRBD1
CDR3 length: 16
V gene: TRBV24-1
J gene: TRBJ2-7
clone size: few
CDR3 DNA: TGTGCCACCAGCGACGGGACAGGACCGTACGTCTACGAGCAGTACTTC
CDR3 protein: CATSDGTGPYVYEQYF

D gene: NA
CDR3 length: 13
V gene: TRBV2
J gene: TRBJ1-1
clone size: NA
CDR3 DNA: TGTGCCAGTCGAAGAATGCAGGGGACTGAAGCTTTCTTT
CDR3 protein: CASRRMQGTEAFF

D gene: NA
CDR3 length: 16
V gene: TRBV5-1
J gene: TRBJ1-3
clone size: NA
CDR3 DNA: TGCGCCAGCAGCTTGGTCGGGCAGGGCTCTGGAAACACCATATATTTT
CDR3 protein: CASSLVGQGSGNTIYF

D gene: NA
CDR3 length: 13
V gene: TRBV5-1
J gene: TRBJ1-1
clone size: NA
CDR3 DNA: TGCGCCAGCAGCTTTACAGGCATCACTGAAGCTTTCTTT
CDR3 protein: CASSFTGITEAFF

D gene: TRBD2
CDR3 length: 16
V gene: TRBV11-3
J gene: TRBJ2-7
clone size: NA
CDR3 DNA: TGTGCCAGCAGCTTACTCGTGACTAGCGGGAGTCGGGAGCAGTACTTC
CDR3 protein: CASSLLVTSGSREQYF

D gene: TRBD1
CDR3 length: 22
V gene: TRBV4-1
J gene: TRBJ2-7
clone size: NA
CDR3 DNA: TGCGCCAGCAGCCGCAGACTCATTACAGGGGGCACCCGCAGTGAGATATTATACGAGCAGTACTTC
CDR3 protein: CASSRRLITGGTRSEILYEQYF

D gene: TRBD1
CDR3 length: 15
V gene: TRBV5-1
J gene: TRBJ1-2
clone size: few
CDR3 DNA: TGCGCCAGCAGCTTGGCGACAGGGGTTCTTTATGGCTACACCTTC
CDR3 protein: CASSLATGVLYGYTF

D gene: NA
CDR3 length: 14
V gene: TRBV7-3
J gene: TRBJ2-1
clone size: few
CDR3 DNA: TGTGCCAGCAGCTCTTCGGGGAGGGGGGATGAGCAGTTCTTC
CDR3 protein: CASSSSGRGDEQFF

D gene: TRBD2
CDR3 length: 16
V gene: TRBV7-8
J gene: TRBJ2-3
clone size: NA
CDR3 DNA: TGTGCCAGCAGCTTATCTAGCGGGAGGGGCACAGATACGCAGTATTTT
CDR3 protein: CASSLSSGRGTDTQYF

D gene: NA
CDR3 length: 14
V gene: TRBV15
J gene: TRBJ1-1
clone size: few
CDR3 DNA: TGTGCCACCAGCGGAGGCGACATGAACACTGAAGCTTTCTTT
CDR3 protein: CATSGGDMNTEAFF

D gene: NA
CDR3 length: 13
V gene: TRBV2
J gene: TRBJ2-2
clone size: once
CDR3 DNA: TGTGCCAGCAGTGTCACAGGACCCGGGGAGCTGTTTTTT
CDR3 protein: CASSVTGPGELFF

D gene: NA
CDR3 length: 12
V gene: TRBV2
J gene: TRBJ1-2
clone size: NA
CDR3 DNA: TGTGCCAGCGCTCGGTCTGCTGATGGCTACACCTTC
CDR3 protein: CASARSADGYTF

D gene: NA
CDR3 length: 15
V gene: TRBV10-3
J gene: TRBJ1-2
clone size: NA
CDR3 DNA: TGTGCCATCAGTGAGTCGGGACGGACTATCTATGGCTACACCTTC
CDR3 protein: CAISESGRTIYGYTF

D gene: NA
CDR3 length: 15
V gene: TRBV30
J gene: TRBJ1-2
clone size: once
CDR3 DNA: TGTGCCTGGAGTGTACTCGGCAGGGGCGACTATGGCTACACCTTC
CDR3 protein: CAWSVLGRGDYGYTF

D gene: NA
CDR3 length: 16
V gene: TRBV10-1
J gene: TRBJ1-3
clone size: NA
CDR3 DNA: TGCGCCAGCAGTGAGTCGGCAGGGTCCGCTGGAAACACCATATATTTT
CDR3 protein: CASSESAGSAGNTIYF

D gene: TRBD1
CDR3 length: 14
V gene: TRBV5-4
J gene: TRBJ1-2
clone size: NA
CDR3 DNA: TGTGCCAGCAGAGTTGACAGGGGGCTCTATGGCTACACCTTC
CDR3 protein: CASRVDRGLYGYTF

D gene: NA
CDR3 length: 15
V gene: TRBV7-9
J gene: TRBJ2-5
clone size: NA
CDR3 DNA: TGTGCCAGCAGCTTGGGACTGGACGCCGGCGAGACCCAGTACTTC
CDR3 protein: CASSLGLDAGETQYF

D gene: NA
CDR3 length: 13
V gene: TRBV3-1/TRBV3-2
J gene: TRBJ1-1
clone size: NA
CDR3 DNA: TGTGCCAGCAGCCAAGAGGGGGGTCTAGAAGCTTTCTTT
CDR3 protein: CASSQEGGLEAFF

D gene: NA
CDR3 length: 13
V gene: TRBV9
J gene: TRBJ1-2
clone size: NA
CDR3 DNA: TGTGCCAGCAGCGAGAGCCATTACTATGGCTACACCTTC
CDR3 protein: CASSESHYYGYTF

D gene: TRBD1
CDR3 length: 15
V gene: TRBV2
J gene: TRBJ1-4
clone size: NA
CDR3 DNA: TGTGCCAGCATGAGCGCACAGGGGGTAAATGAAAAACTGTTTTTT
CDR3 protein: CASMSAQGVNEKLFF

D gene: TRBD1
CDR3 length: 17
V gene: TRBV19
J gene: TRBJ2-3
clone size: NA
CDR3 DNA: TGTGCCAGTAGTATCCCAAGTGACAGGGTCGGCACAGATACGCAGTATTTT
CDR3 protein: CASSIPSDRVGTDTQYF

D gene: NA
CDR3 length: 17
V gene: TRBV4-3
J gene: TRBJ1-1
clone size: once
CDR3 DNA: TGCGCCAGCACCGAACAGCGTCATACGGGGGGGCTCACTGAAGCTTTCTTT
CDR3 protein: CASTEQRHTGGLTEAFF

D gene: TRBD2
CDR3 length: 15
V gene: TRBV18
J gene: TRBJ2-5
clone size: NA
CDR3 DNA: TGTGCCAGCTCACCAACGGGAGGAGGGATGGAGACCCAGTACTTC
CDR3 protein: CASSPTGGGMETQYF

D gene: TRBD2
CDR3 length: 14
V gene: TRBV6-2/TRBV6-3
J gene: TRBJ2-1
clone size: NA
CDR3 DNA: TGTGCCAGCAGCGTTAGCGGGGGGTCCAATGAGCAGTTCTTC
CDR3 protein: CASSVSGGSNEQFF

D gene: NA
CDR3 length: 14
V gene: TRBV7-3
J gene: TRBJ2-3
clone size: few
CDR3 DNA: TGTGCCAGCAGCTTAGACAGTAGCACAGATACGCAGTATTTT
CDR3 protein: CASSLDSSTDTQYF

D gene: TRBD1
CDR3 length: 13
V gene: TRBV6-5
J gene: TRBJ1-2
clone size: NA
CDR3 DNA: TGTGCCAGCAGGGCACAGGGGGCGAAGGGCTACACCTTC
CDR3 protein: CASRAQGAKGYTF

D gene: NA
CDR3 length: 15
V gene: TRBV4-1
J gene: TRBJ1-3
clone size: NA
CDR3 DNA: TGCGCCAGCAGCCAAGATACAGGGTCTGGAAACACCATATATTTT
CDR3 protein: CASSQDTGSGNTIYF

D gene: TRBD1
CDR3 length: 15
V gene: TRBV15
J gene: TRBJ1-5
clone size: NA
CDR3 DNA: TGTGCCACCAGCTTACAGGGGGCGCGCAATCAGCCCCAGCATTTT
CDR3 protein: CATSLQGARNQPQHF

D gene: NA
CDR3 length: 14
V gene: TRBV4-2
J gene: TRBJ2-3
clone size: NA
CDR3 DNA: TGTGCCAGCAGCCAAGCATGGCTGGCTGGTACGCAGTATTTT
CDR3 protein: CASSQAWLAGTQYF

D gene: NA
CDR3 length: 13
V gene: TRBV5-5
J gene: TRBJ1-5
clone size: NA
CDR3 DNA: TGTGCCAGCAGCTTGGGGGAGGACCAGCCCCAGCATTTT
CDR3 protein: CASSLGEDQPQHF

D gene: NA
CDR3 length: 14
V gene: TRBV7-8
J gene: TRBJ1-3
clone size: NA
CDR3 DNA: TGTGCCAGCAGCTCGACAGCTTCTGGAAACACCATATATTTT
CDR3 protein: CASSSTASGNTIYF

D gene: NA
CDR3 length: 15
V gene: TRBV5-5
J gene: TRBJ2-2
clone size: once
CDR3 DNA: TGTGCCAGCAGCTTGGAAGCAATGTTGGCCGGGGAGCTGTTTTTT
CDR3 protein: CASSLEAMLAGELFF

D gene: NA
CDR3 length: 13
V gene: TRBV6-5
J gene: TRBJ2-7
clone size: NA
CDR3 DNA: TGTGCCAGCAGTTACTCCCGGGGGTTCGAGCAGTACTTC
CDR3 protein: CASSYSRGFEQYF

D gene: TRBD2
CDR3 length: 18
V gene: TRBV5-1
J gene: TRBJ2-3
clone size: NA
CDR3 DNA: TGCGCCAGCAGCTTGGAAAGCGGGGGGGCCAAGTTCGGCGATACGCAGTATTTT
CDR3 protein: CASSLESGGAKFGDTQYF

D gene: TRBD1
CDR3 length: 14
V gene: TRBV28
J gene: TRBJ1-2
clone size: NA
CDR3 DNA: TGTGCCAGCAGTTTTTCGGACAGGGGGCGGGGCTACACCTTC
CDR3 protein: CASSFSDRGRGYTF

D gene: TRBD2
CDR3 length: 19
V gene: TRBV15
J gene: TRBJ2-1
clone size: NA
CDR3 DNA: TGTGCCACCAGCAGACCCCTAGCGGGAGGGCCTAGGGGGTACAATGAGCAGTTCTTC
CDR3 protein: CATSRPLAGGPRGYNEQFF

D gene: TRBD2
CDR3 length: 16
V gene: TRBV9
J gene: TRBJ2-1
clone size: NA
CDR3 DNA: TGTGCCAGCAGCGGGAGACTAGCGGACGGTTACAATGAGCAGTTCTTC
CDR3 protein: CASSGRLADGYNEQFF

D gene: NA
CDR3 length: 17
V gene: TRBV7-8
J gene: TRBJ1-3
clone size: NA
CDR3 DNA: TGTGCCAGCAGCCTAGCCAGGACCGGGGAGTCTGGAAACACCATATATTTT
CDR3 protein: CASSLARTGESGNTIYF

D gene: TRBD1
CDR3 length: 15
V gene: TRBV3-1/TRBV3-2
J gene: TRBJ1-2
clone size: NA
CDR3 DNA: TGTGCCAGCAGCCCCGGGACAGGGGTGGCCTATGGCTACACCTTC
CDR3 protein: CASSPGTGVAYGYTF

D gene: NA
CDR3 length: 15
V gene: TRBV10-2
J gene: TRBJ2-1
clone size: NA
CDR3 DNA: TGCGCCAGCAGTGTAGCGGAGAGCTCCTACAATGAGCAGTTCTTC
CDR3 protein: CASSVAESSYNEQFF

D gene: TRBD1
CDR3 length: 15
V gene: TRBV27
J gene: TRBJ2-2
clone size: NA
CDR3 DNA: TGTGCCAGCAGTTTAGGACAGGCACCCACCGGGGAGCTGTTTTTT
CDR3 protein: CASSLGQAPTGELFF

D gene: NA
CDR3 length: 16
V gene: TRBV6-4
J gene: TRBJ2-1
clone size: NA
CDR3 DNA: TGTGCCAGCAGTGACTACCCCGGGACACCGTACAATGAGCAGTTCTTC
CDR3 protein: CASSDYPGTPYNEQFF

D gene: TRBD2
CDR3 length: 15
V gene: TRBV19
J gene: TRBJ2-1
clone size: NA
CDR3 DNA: TGTGCCAGTAACAATCGGCTAGCGGGAGGGAATGAGCAGTTCTTC
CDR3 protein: CASNNRLAGGNEQFF

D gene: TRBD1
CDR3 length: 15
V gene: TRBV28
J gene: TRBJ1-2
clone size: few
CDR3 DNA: TGTGCCAGCAGTTTAAGTTGGGGACAGGGAGTAGGCTACACCTTC
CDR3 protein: CASSLSWGQGVGYTF

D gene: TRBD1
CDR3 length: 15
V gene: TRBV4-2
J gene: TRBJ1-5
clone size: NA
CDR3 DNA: TGTGCCAGCAGCTCCCCGGACAGGGGCAATCAGCCCCAGCATTTT
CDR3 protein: CASSSPDRGNQPQHF

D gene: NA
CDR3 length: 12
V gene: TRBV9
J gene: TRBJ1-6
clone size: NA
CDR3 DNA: TGTGCCAGCAGCGTAGTTGGTGAGACCCTCCACTTT
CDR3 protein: CASSVVGETLHF

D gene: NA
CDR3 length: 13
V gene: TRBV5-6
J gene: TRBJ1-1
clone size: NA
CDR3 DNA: TGTGCCAGCAGCGACAGATCCAACACTGAAGCTTTCTTT
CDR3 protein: CASSDRSNTEAFF

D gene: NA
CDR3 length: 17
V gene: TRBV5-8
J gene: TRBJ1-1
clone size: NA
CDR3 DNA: TGTGCCAGCAGCCTTGGGTATACGGGGTACTCTGGGACTGAAGCTTTCTTT
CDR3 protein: CASSLGYTGYSGTEAFF

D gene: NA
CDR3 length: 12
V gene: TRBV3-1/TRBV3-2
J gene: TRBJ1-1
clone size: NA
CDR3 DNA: TGTGCCAGCAGCCAGGTACAGGGAAAAGCTTTCTTT
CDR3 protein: CASSQVQGKAFF